This T cell receptor beta chain is drawn from a study of T cell responses to AZD1222 COVID-19 vaccine (dated by TCRdb to the early 2020s). About the study as a whole: A total of around 240 trial participants underwent TCR sequencing, of whom some 210 received two doses of AZD1222 and some 25 received two doses of the MenACWY control vaccine. Trial participants were enrolled by age into 18-55, 56-69 and 70-plus year subgroups, with roughly 160, 29 and 62 TCR-sequenced participants respectively.

This clone was detected once. Its specific antigen is unknown. Per-nucleotide qualities are absent, and no much larger clonotype sits a single base away. General study outcomes and caveats: Participants were mostly white British and included more females than males, and it was suggested by the authors that clonal diversity may have been underestimated. Reportedly, close to half of the unique spike-specific TCRs recognized epitopes lying outside the regions that are mutated in the B.1.351 and B.1.1.7 variants. Conclusions about previously exposed vaccinees are limited because only six or seven AZD1222 recipients were SARS-CoV-2 seropositive at baseline. In the small 56-69-year group, the increase in depth fell short of significance, most likely because of low power. After two AZD1222 doses, both the breadth and the depth of spike-specific TCRs were significantly higher than at day 0 and than in MenACWY recipients. The vaccine-associated CD4 TCRs covered the entire spike protein, and the dominant responses fell in regions 160-218 and 743-854. No day 14 peak-response samples were available, so repertoires were characterized only after the peak T cell response.

The sample's time point, from its label and the paper: about 28 days (+/-7) after the second vaccine dose. AZD1222 recipients with second doses at about 4 weeks or about 12 weeks were pooled, because spike-specific TCR depth and breadth did not differ between schedules. The vaccinee samples were drawn from two UK trials, COV001 and COV002, one of which was a single-blind randomized controlled phase 2/3 trial testing AZD1222 (ChAdOx1 nCoV-19) in healthy adults. Trial participant PBMC samples were collected at day 0 and day 28 after the second dose for TCRbeta chain sequencing. The CDR3 regions of human TCRbeta chains were subjected to immunosequencing. The authors processed their data as follows. TCRs in the repertoires were compared against a reference library of SARS-CoV-2-specific TCRs that had been generated with the MIRA antigen-specificity platform. Breadth meant the fraction of unique TCRs that were SARS-CoV-2-associated, whereas depth meant the fraction of total T cells that were SARS-CoV-2-associated. Using the MIRA data, each spike-specific TCR was mapped to the spike region that the TCR reacts to and placed in a CD4 or CD8 class. Log10-transformed breadth and depth values were compared by one-way ANOVA with Sidak's multiple comparisons tests. The source is immuneACCESS, and TCRdb retained only in-frame sequences with V and J called. Part of the clones is not carried over; for the studies checked, unresolved V genes explain less than half of this, and the remainder is unexplained. That table is the source of V, J and clone size, and D and trimming were worked out from the DNA. In all, the sample holds roughly 180,000 clones, and approximately 94% of those were seen once. The top ten hold under 2% of the sample.

The CDR3 goes from the cysteine to the phenylalanine over 16 residues. Kept here is only the CDR3 DNA, which spans 48 bases and is read in frame from base 1. V was cut back by 8 bases and J by 7 bases, leaving a gap of 25 bases between them. CDR1 and CDR2 (ENHRY, SYGVKD) derive from the germline V gene. The V and J genes are TRBV10-3 and TRBJ2-3; the D gene assignment is perhaps TRBD1 or TRBD2, with each matching 5 bases. The sequenced sample was peripheral blood, obtained 28 days after the second AZD1222 dose. The TCR sequence derives from an adult who received the AZD1222 COVID-19 vaccine. In nucleotide form, the sequence is TGTGCCATCTGGGACCAGGACTTCGGTATCACCAATACGCAGTATTTT. Translated, it gives CAIWDQDFGITNTQYF.